This T cell receptor (beta chain) was recorded in a study of blood T cell repertoires in COVID-19. This clone occurred a few times. Looked up from germline, CDR1 is SNHLY and CDR2 is FYNNEI. The ends lost 5 bases at V and 2 bases at J; junction bases unmatched: 7. The CDR3 totals 15 residues. The table came from immunoSEQ multiplex PCR; TCRdb's copy has only in-frame clones and leaves some out. The data contain 340,000 or so clones, 70% to 90% of them singletons. Study members were between about 18 and 95 years old and lived in over 20 US regions. The J gene is TRBJ2-7, the V gene TRBV2; 9 bases fit TRBD2. Sequenced sample: PBMCs or T cells enriched from blood (not recorded which). This TCR derives from a woman between 40 and 50 years old with acute COVID-19. In DNA form, the CDR3 reads TGTGCCAGCAGTTCCTTAGCGGGAGCCCCCTACGAGCAGTACTTC. This codes for CASSSLAGAPYEQYF. The variable domain in full, with the rest retrieved from reference TRBV2 and TRBJ2-7, is EPEVTQTPSHQVTQMGQEVILRCVPISNHLYFYWYRQILGQKVEFLVSFYNNEISEKSEIFDDQFSVERPDGSNFTLKIRSTKLEDSAMYFCASSSLAGAPYEQYFGPGTRLTVT.